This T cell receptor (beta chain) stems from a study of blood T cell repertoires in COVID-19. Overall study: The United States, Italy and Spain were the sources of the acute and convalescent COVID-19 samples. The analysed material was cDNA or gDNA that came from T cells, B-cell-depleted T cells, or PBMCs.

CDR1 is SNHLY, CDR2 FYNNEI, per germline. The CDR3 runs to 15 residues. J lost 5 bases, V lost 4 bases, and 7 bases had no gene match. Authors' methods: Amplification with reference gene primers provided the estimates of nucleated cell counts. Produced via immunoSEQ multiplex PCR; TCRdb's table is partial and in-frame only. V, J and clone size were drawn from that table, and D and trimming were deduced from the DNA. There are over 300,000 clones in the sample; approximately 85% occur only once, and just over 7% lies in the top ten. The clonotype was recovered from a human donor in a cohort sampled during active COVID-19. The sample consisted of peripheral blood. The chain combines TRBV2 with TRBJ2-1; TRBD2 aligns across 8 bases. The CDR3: CASSGWRGEDNEQFF. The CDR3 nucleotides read TGTGCCAGCAGTGGGTGGCGGGGGGAGGACAATGAGCAGTTCTTC.